Listed here are 4 T cell receptor beta chains from one sample, sequenced in a study of T cell responses to AZD1222 COVID-19 vaccine. TCRdb's copy holds only in-frame clones and misses some; the assay was immunoSEQ multiplex PCR. The repertoire has some 110,000 clones, 75% to 90% of them found once; the top ten carry more than 40%. Sequencing used peripheral blood, obtained 28 days after the second AZD1222 dose. The source of these receptors is an adult who received the AZD1222 COVID-19 vaccine.

A single count supports this clone. This chain links TRBV30 with TRBJ1-2; D call uncertain. CDR1 and CDR2 from the germline V gene are GTSNPN and SVGIG (reference sequence). The CDR3 loop spans 12 amino acids. Trimming stripped 2 bases from V and 1 base from J, with 5 bases between. The CDR3 reads CAWSRINYGYTF. The CDR3 DNA reads TGTGCCTGGAGTCGCATTAACTATGGCTACACCTTC.

The chain uses TRBV5-1 and TRBJ2-7; TRBD2 matches 10 bases. This CDR3 has 15 amino acids. Germline V gene sequence: CDR1 SGHRS, CDR2 YFSETQ. V lost 4 bases, J lost 2 bases, and 6 bases stayed unmatched. The CDR3 sequence: CASSLRTSGPYEQYF. The CDR3 region has the DNA TGCGCCAGCAGCCTTCGGACTAGCGGACCCTACGAGCAGTACTTC.

With respect to this clone: One end of the junction varies from germline; a read error may be responsible. This chain joins TRBV25-1 and TRBJ2-1; D possibly corresponds to TRBD2 (5 bases). From germline, CDR1 is MGHDK and CDR2 SYGVNS. This CDR3 has 14 residues. The CDR3 is CSSSPRTLGNEQFF. In nucleotides, the CDR3 is TGTTCCAGCAGTCCTCGGACTCTCGGCAATGAGCAGTTCTTC. Variable domain in full (rest from reference TRBV25-1 and TRBJ2-1): EADIYQTPRYLVIGTGKKITLECSQTMGHDKMYWYQQDPGMELHLIHYSYGVNSTEKGDLSSESTVSRIRTEHFPLTLESARPSHTSQYLCSSSPRTLGNEQFFGPGTRLTVL.

This clone was seen only once. V is TRBV14 and J is TRBJ2-2; no firm D call. The CDR3 extends over 14 amino acids. CDR1 is SGHDN and CDR2 is FVKESK in the germline V gene. With 3 bases removed from V and 0 bases from J, the gap between germline ends came to 5 bases. The chain's CDR3 is CASSHNPNTGELFF. CDR3 DNA: TGTGCCAGCAGCCACAATCCGAACACCGGGGAGCTGTTTTTT.